This TCR beta chain is drawn from a study of cytomegalovirus exposure and HLA in healthy donors. This PCR relied on a set of 60 Vbeta primers and 13 Jbeta primers. Generated by immunoSEQ multiplex PCR, the TCRdb table keeps only in-frame clones and is missing some. Altogether around 120,000 clones are present, over 65% being singletons, with the ten largest covering 2.5% to 3.5%. Germline V gene sequence: CDR1 SGHRS, CDR2 YFSETQ. This CDR3 has 17 amino acids. With 5 bases clipped from V and 0 bases from J, the junction kept 9 bases outside the gene matches. What was sequenced was PBMCs. This TCR was recovered from a woman aged 40 to 50 in good health and CMV-seropositive. This chain joins TRBV5-1 and TRBJ2-2, with TRBD2 matching 8 bases. CDR3 region: CASRQAQLAANTGELFF. The DNA of the CDR3 is TGCGCCAGCAGACAGGCTCAACTAGCGGCGAACACCGGGGAGCTGTTTTTT.